A single T cell receptor (beta chain) is shown here with its context. The data originate from a study of blood T cell repertoires in COVID-19. Overall study context: Material from acute and convalescent COVID-19 was sourced from the United States, Italy and Spain. From T cells, B-cell-depleted T cells, or PBMCs came the material, which was cDNA or gDNA.

The V gene end was trimmed by 0 bases and the J gene end by 8 bases; junction bases not matched to a gene: 5. Germline V gene sequence: CDR1 LNHDA, CDR2 SQIVND (reference sequence). The CDR3 has 15 residues. Original data processing: Amplification of reference gene primers was used by the study to estimate nucleated cell counts. Clones were read by immunoSEQ multiplex PCR, and TCRdb kept only the in-frame ones, dropping some. V and J calls and clone size are given by that table; D and trimming were obtained from the DNA. The sample lists around 68,000 clones; 80% to 90% were seen once. The receptor was isolated from a man aged 50 to 60 with acute or convalescent COVID-19. Sequencing used peripheral blood. The V call is TRBV19, the J call TRBJ1-4; TRBD1 matches at 8 bases. The CDR3 sequence is CASSIEMAGGEKLFF. In DNA, the CDR3 is TGTGCCAGTAGTATAGAGATGGCAGGGGGCGAAAAACTGTTTTTT.